The 24 T cell receptor beta chains reported below all come from one sample, sequenced in a study of technical replicates of blood from a few donors. TCRdb's copy holds only in-frame clones and misses some; the assay was immunoSEQ multiplex PCR. The table shows about 93,000 clones, with 95% occurring only once. Sequenced input: T cells isolated from PBMCs. The receptors derive from a human donor in good health.

This clone has a single count. The genes are TRBV27 and TRBJ2-2; a possible D gene is TRBD2 (7 bases). Germline V gene data show CDR1 as MNHEY and CDR2 as SMNVEV (reference sequence). With 5 bases removed from V and 7 bases from J, the gap between germline ends came to 23 bases. The CDR3 runs to 17 residues. CDR3 region: CASSRGGGVLGDGELFF. CDR3 coding DNA: TGTGCCAGCAGTAGGGGGGGAGGGGTTTTAGGGGACGGGGAGCTGTTTTTT.

This chain uses TRBV6-5 with TRBJ1-4; the match to TRBD1 covers 7 bases. V was clipped by 6 bases and J by 10 bases; unmatched bases: 14. This CDR3 region has 15 residues. Germline assignment: CDR1 MNHEY and CDR2 SVGAGI. The CDR3 coding sequence is TGTGCCAGCAGCGACAGTCCGAGGGGGCGAGCAAAACTGTTTTTT. Protein product: CASSDSPRGRAKLFF.

The V call is TRBV19, the J call TRBJ2-5; D ambiguous. With 0 bases removed from V and 3 bases from J, the gap between germline ends came to 8 bases. The CDR3 spans 14 residues. Germline V gene sequence: CDR1 LNHDA, CDR2 SQIVND (reference sequence). The CDR3 DNA is TGTGCCAGTAGTATAGACCACCAGGAAGAGACCCAGTACTTC. Residues: CASSIDHQEETQYF.

V gene TRBV2 combines with J gene TRBJ2-3; D unresolved. Germline CDR1 SNHLY, CDR2 FYNNEI. This CDR3 has 13 amino acids. Trimming cost V 6 bases and J 2 bases, with 9 bases left between them. The CDR3 nucleotides are TGTGCCAGCAGCCCAACTTACACAGATACGCAGTATTTT. Amino acids: CASSPTYTDTQYF.

In its sample, this clone was seen once. A read error may account for a junction end that differs from germline. The chain links TRBV11-2 to TRBJ2-2, with 10 nucleotides matching TRBD2. CDR3 length: 16 amino acids. Germline CDR1 and CDR2: SGHAT and FQNNGV. CDR3 DNA sequence: TGTGCCAGCAGCTTAACAACTAGCGGGAACCCCGGGGAGCTGTTTTTT. Its protein product is CASSLTTSGNPGELFF. Using reference TRBV11-2 and TRBJ2-2 for the parts outside the CDR3, the full variable domain is EAGVAQSPRYKIIEKRQSVAFWCNPISGHATLYWYQQILGQGPKLLIQFQNNGVVDDSQLPKDRFSAERLKGVDSTLKIQPAKLEDSAVYLCASSLTTSGNPGELFFGEGSRLTVL.

The genes are TRBV2 and TRBJ1-4; the D gene is possibly TRBD1 (6 bases). Germline V gene lookup returns CDR1 SNHLY and CDR2 FYNNEI. The ends were cut back, 6 bases at V and 0 bases at J, with 14 bases in the middle. This CDR3 comprises 16 residues. The CDR3 sequence is CASRALWGPTNEKLFF. The CDR3 DNA is TGTGCCAGCAGGGCCTTGTGGGGGCCAACTAATGAAAAACTGTTTTTT.

The chain recombines TRBV2 with TRBJ1-4, with D hard to call. The CDR3 extends over 14 amino acids. Germline V gene data show CDR1 as SNHLY and CDR2 as FYNNEI. Trimming removed 0 bases at V and 8 bases at J, with 10 bases between. CDR3 coding DNA: TGTGCCAGCAGTGAAGCGCAGGAGGGCGAAAAACTGTTTTTT. Its protein product is CASSEAQEGEKLFF.

The CDR3 loop is CAWATPGQGNTEAFF. The CDR3 coding sequence is TGTGCCTGGGCAACCCCGGGACAGGGGAACACTGAAGCTTTCTTT. This chain uses TRBV30 with TRBJ1-1; 9 bases line up with TRBD1. Germline V lookup: CDR1 GTSNPN, CDR2 SVGIG (reference sequence). With 5 bases clipped from V and 1 base from J, the junction kept 8 bases outside the gene matches. This CDR3 region has 15 residues.

V is TRBV2 and J is TRBJ2-5; the match to TRBD1 covers 7 bases. Germline V lookup: CDR1 SNHLY, CDR2 FYNNEI. V shed 5 bases and J 2 bases; nucleotides not matched to a gene: 5. The CDR3 runs to 14 residues. CDR3 DNA sequence: TGTGCCAGCAGTTACCAGGGACAGCAAGAGACCCAGTACTTC. It is translated as CASSYQGQQETQYF.

The chain carries TRBV2 and TRBJ1-1; TRBD1 is a possible D gene (5 bases). Trimming removed 4 bases at V and 10 bases at J, with 10 bases between. The CDR3 has 11 amino acids. Germline V gene lookup returns CDR1 SNHLY and CDR2 FYNNEI. As DNA, the CDR3 is TGTGCCAGCAGTGTAATGGGGGGAGCTTTCTTT. Translation gives CASSVMGGAFF. Full variable domain (remainder filled in from reference TRBV2 and TRBJ1-1): EPEVTQTPSHQVTQMGQEVILRCVPISNHLYFYWYRQILGQKVEFLVSFYNNEISEKSEIFDDQFSVERPDGSNFTLKIRSTKLEDSAMYFCASSVMGGAFFGQGTRLTVV.

This sequence joins TRBV27 and TRBJ2-7, with TRBD1 matching 7 bases. V lost 8 bases, J lost 0 bases, and 7 bases stayed unmatched. This CDR3 is 14 amino acids long. CDR1 is MNHEY, CDR2 SMNVEV, per germline (reference sequence). CDR3 sequence (DNA): TGTGCCAGCCGTACCTGGGACAGCTCCTACGAGCAGTACTTC. It encodes CASRTWDSSYEQYF.

J is TRBJ1-1 and V is TRBV19, with D uncertain. V was clipped by 0 bases and J by 5 bases, with 19 bases between them. This CDR3 comprises 17 residues. Germline CDR1 and CDR2: LNHDA and SQIVND (reference sequence). Here the CDR3 reads CASSIDPGREAETEAFF. The DNA for the CDR3 is TGTGCCAGTAGTATAGATCCCGGACGGGAGGCAGAGACTGAAGCTTTCTTT.

This clone has just one count. The chain joins TRBV5-1 to TRBJ1-1, with TRBD1 as a possible D gene (6 bases). The V and J ends lost 0 bases and 0 bases respectively, with 12 bases between them. Germline values: CDR1 SGHRS, CDR2 YFSETQ. The CDR3 has 16 amino acids. The CDR3 region has the DNA TGCGCCAGCAGCTTGGGGACAGTACTCATGAACACTGAAGCTTTCTTT. As protein: CASSLGTVLMNTEAFF.

The chain recombines TRBV7-9 with TRBJ2-1; TRBD2 aligns across 16 bases. The CDR3 is 17 residues long. The germline V gene encodes CDR1 SEHNR and CDR2 FQNEAQ (reference sequence). V shed 5 bases, J shed 8 bases, and the junction held 9 bases outside the gene matches. The CDR3 sequence: CASSIIPGTSGRDEQFF. Here the CDR3 DNA reads TGTGCCAGCAGCATAATTCCCGGGACTAGCGGGAGGGATGAGCAGTTCTTC.

This clone was seen many times. The V gene is TRBV5-4, the J gene TRBJ1-2; the D gene is possibly TRBD1 (6 bases). The V end was cut by 0 bases, the J end by 7 bases, with 16 bases between. Looked up from germline, CDR1 is SGHNT and CDR2 is YYREEE (reference sequence). This CDR3 spans 15 amino acids. This CDR3 reads CASSLAQTGPGGYTF. CDR3 nucleotides: TGTGCCAGCAGCTTGGCGCAGACAGGACCAGGTGGCTACACCTTC. The variable domain in full, with the rest retrieved from reference TRBV5-4 and TRBJ1-2, is ETGVTQSPTHLIKTRGQQVTLRCSSQSGHNTVSWYQQALGQGPQFIFQYYREEENGRGNFPPRFSGLQFPNYSSELNVNALELDDSALYLCASSLAQTGPGGYTFGSGTRLTVV.

The chain employs TRBV28 and TRBJ2-3; 9 bases agree with TRBD1. The CDR3 consists of 17 residues. V dropped 5 bases and J dropped 1; count of bases not matched to a gene: 10. The germline CDR1 and CDR2 sequences are MDHEN and SYDVKM. CDR3: CASSGFGTGKGTDTQYF. CDR3 DNA sequence: TGTGCCAGCAGTGGGTTCGGGACAGGGAAGGGCACAGATACGCAGTATTTT.

V gene TRBV9 combines with J gene TRBJ2-2; D remains unclear. The CDR3 consists of 14 residues. Germline V gene lookup returns CDR1 SGDLS and CDR2 YYNGEE. With 0 bases removed from V and 6 bases from J, the gap between germline ends came to 9 bases. CDR3: CASSVDGSPGELFF. DNA for the CDR3: TGTGCCAGCAGCGTAGACGGTAGTCCCGGGGAGCTGTTTTTT.

The chain combines TRBV5-6 with TRBJ1-2, with 8 positions matching TRBD1. Germline V gene lookup returns CDR1 SGHDT and CDR2 YYEEEE. The ends lost 4 bases at V and 5 bases at J; junction bases unmatched: 10. The CDR3 has 15 residues. CDR3 residues: CASSQQGTGPYGYTF. In DNA, the CDR3 is TGTGCCAGCAGCCAGCAGGGGACAGGTCCGTATGGCTACACCTTC. The full variable domain, in which reference TRBV5-6 and TRBJ1-2 provide the parts outside the CDR3, is DAGVTQSPTHLIKTRGQQVTLRCSPKSGHDTVSWYQQALGQGPQFIFQYYEEEERQRGNFPDRFSGHQFPNYSSELNVNALLLGDSALYLCASSQQGTGPYGYTFGSGTRLTVV.

The rearrangement joins TRBV7-9 to TRBJ1-1; D is possibly TRBD1 (5 bases). The CDR3 has 14 residues. V gave up 5 bases and J gave up 2 bases, with 12 bases separating them. Per the germline V gene, CDR1 is SEHNR and CDR2 is FQNEAQ (reference sequence). CDR3 DNA sequence: TGTGCCAGCAGCGGGGGACTTATTAACACTGAAGCTTTCTTT. Translation gives CASSGGLINTEAFF.

V and J are TRBV11-2 and TRBJ2-7, with 13 nucleotides matching TRBD2. This CDR3 region has 17 residues. Trimming took 5 bases from V and 2 from J; bases not matched to a gene: 9. CDR1 and CDR2 from the germline V gene are SGHAT and FQNNGV. As DNA, the CDR3 is TGTGCCAGCAGCCACACTAGCGGGAGGGCCTTGGCCTACGAGCAGTACTTC. Protein: CASSHTSGRALAYEQYF.

The CDR3 protein is CASSLGLGAGYNEQFF. The CDR3 nucleotides read TGTGCCAGCAGCTTAGGGTTGGGGGCCGGCTACAATGAGCAGTTCTTC. The genes are TRBV11-3 and TRBJ2-1, with D tentatively TRBD1 (6 bases). Germline CDR1 and CDR2: SGHNT and YENEEA. This CDR3 is built from 16 residues. V lost 1 base, J lost 3 bases, and 13 bases lay in between.

The chain employs TRBV28 and TRBJ2-3; D remains unclear. CDR1 MDHEN and CDR2 SYDVKM come from the germline V gene. CDR3 length: 14 amino acids. V was shortened by 3 bases and J by 3 bases, with 10 bases between the two germline ends. The CDR3 reads CASSFLSGTDTQYF. CDR3 coding DNA: TGTGCCAGCAGTTTCCTTTCGGGTACAGATACGCAGTATTTT.

CDR3 sequence (DNA): TGCGCCAGCAGCTTGGCCCCCCTCCGACAGGGTGGGACCTACGAGCAGTACTTC. It encodes CASSLAPLRQGGTYEQYF. The gene calls are TRBV5-1 and TRBJ2-7, with 7 nucleotides matching TRBD1. V was pared by 0 bases and J by 2 bases, with 14 bases of the junction left unmatched. Germline V lookup: CDR1 SGHRS, CDR2 YFSETQ. The CDR3 sequence is 18 residues long.

CDR3 sequence (DNA): TGTGCCAGCAGTTTCGGGGATACGGCCCTCCACTTT. Encoded protein: CASSFGDTALHF. The chain links TRBV27 to TRBJ1-6, with D unclear. Trimming shortened V by 3 bases and J by 14 bases, and 11 bases separated the two germline ends. CDR1 MNHEY and CDR2 SMNVEV come from the germline V gene (reference sequence). The CDR3 has 12 amino acids.